This T cell receptor beta chain comes out of a study of T cell responses to AZD1222 COVID-19 vaccine. Study-level points and caveats: At 160-218 and 743-854, vaccine-associated CD4 TCRs were dominant, and they spanned spike. The study reported that nearly half of spike-specific TCRs target unmutated variant regions.

This clone was picked up a small number of times. Its antigen is unidentified. Produced via immunoSEQ multiplex PCR; TCRdb's table is partial and in-frame only. The sample has some 150,000 clones; around 90% are singletons. Between the trimmed V and J ends, which lost 1 base and 2 bases, there was a span of 11 bases. Germline V gene sequence: CDR1 SNHLY, CDR2 FYNNEI. The CDR3 is 15 residues long. This chain uses TRBV2 with TRBJ1-2; no firm D call. This clonotype was sampled from an adult who received the AZD1222 COVID-19 vaccine. The sample consisted of peripheral blood, taken 28 days after the second AZD1222 dose. The CDR3 DNA sequence: TGTGCCAGCAGTGAAGGACGGTCCTCCAACTATGGCTACACCTTC. This codes for CASSEGRSSNYGYTF.